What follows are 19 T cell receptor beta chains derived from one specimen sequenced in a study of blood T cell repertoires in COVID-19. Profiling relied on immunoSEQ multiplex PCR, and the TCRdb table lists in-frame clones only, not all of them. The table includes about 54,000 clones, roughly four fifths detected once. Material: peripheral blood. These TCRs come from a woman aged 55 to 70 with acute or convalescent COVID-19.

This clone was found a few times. The CDR3 coding sequence is TGTGCCAGCTCAGCCTCCGGGACAGGAATTAACACTGAAGCTTTCTTT. This codes for CASSASGTGINTEAFF. The chain links TRBV18 to TRBJ1-1; 8 bases align to TRBD1. Germline values: CDR1 KGHSH, CDR2 LQKENI. The CDR3 has 16 residues. After removal of 5 bases from V and 2 bases from J, the junction contained 10 bases not matched to a gene.

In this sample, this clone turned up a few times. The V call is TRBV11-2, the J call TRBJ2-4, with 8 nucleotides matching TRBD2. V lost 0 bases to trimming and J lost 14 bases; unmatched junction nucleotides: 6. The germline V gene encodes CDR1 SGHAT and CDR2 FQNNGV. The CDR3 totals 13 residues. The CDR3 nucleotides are TGTGCCAGCAGCTTAGAGGCGGGGGGCCTTGAGTACTTC. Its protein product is CASSLEAGGLEYF. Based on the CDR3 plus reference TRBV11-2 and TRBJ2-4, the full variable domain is EAGVAQSPRYKIIEKRQSVAFWCNPISGHATLYWYQQILGQGPKLLIQFQNNGVVDDSQLPKDRFSAERLKGVDSTLKIQPAKLEDSAVYLCASSLEAGGLEYFGAGTRLSVL.

The CDR3 here is CASRRGQGNYNEQYF. In DNA, the CDR3 is TGTGCCAGCAGGAGGGGACAGGGGAATTACAACGAGCAGTACTTC. V is TRBV5-6 and J is TRBJ2-7; TRBD1 agrees at 10 bases. J gave up 5 bases and V 5 bases, and 10 bases lay outside the gene matches. The CDR3 extends over 15 amino acids. In germline, CDR1 is SGHDT, CDR2 YYEEEE.

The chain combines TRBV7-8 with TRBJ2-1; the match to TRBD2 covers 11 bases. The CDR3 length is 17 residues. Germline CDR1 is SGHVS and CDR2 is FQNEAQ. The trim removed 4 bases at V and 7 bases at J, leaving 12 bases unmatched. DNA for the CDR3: TGTGCCAGCAGCTCCTACTACGGGACTAGCGGTGGGAATGAGCAGTTCTTC. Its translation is CASSSYYGTSGGNEQFF.

The CDR3 spells CATSDSDYSGYTF. The CDR3 DNA follows: TGTGCCACCAGTGATTCGGACTATTCCGGCTACACCTTC. The chain couples TRBV24-1 to TRBJ1-2; D uncertain. In germline, CDR1 is KGHDR, CDR2 SFDVKD. This CDR3 contains 13 residues. V lost 2 bases to trimming and J lost 8 bases, with 11 bases between them.

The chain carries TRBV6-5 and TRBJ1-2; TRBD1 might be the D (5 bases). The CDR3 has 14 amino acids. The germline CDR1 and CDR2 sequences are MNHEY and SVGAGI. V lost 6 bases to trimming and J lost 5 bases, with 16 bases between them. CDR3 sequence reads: CASSPTDSLYGYTF. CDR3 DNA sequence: TGTGCCAGCAGCCCCACCGACAGTCTATATGGCTACACCTTC.

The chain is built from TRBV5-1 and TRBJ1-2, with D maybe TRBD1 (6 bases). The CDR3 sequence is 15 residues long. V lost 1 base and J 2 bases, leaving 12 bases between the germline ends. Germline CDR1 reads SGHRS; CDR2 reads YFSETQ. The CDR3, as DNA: TGCGCCAGCAGCTTGACTCAGGGGTGGAACTATGGCTACACCTTC. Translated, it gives CASSLTQGWNYGYTF.

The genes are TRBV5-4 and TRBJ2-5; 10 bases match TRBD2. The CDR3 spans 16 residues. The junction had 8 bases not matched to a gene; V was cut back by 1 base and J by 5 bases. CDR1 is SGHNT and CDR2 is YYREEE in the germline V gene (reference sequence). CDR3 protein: CASSLPPSGREETQYF. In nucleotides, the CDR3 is TGTGCCAGCAGCTTGCCCCCCAGCGGGAGGGAGGAGACCCAGTACTTC. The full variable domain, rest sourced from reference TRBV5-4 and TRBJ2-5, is ETGVTQSPTHLIKTRGQQVTLRCSSQSGHNTVSWYQQALGQGPQFIFQYYREEENGRGNFPPRFSGLQFPNYSSELNVNALELDDSALYLCASSLPPSGREETQYFGPGTRLLVL.

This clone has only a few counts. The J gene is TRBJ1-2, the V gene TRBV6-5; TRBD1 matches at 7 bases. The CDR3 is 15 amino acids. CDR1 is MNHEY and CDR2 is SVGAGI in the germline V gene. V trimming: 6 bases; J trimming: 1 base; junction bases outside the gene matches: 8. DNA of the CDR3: TGTGCCAGCAGCGCTTACAGGGGAGGTAACTATGGCTACACCTTC. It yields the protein CASSAYRGGNYGYTF.

This chain's CDR3 is CASSPNRGMDEQFF. DNA for the CDR3: TGCGCCAGCAGCCCTAATCGGGGGATGGATGAGCAGTTCTTC. The V and J genes are TRBV4-1 and TRBJ2-1, with D possibly matching TRBD2 (6 bases). The CDR3 has 14 residues. V lost 4 bases, J lost 8 bases, and 15 bases lay in between. CDR1 MGHRA and CDR2 YSYEKL come from the germline V gene.

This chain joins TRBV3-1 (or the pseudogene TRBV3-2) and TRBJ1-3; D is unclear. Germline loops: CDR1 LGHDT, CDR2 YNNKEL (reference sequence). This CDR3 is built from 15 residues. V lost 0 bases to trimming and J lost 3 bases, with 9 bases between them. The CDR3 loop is CASSQDTDFGNTIYF. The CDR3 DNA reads TGTGCCAGCAGCCAAGATACCGACTTTGGAAACACCATATATTTT.

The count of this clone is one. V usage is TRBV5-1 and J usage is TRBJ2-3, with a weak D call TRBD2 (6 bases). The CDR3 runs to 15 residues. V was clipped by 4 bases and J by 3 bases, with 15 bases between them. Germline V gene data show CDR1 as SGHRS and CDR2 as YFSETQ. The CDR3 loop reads CASSLAPRGTDTQYF. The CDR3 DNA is TGCGCCAGCAGCCTGGCACCTCGGGGGACAGATACGCAGTATTTT.

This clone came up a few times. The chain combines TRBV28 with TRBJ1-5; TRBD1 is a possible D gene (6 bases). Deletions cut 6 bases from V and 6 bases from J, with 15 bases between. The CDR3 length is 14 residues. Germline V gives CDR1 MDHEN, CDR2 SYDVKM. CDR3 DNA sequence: TGTGCCAGCAGCATCACAGGGTCATCTCAGCCCCAGCATTTT. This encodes CASSITGSSQPQHF.

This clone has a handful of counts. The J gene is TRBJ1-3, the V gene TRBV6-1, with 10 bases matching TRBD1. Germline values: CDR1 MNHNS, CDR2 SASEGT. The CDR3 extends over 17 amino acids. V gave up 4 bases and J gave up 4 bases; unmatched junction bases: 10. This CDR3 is CASSGGGDRGRGNTIYF. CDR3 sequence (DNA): TGTGCCAGCAGTGGTGGGGGCGACAGGGGGCGCGGAAACACCATATATTTT.

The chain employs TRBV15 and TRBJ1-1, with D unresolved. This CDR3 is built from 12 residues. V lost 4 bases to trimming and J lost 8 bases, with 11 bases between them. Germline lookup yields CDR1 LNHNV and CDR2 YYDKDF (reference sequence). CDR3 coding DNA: TGTGCCACCAGCATCCCTCGTAGAGAAGCTTTCTTT. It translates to CATSIPRREAFF. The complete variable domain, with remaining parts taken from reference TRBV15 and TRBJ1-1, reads DAMVIQNPRYQVTQFGKPVTLSCSQTLNHNVMYWYQQKSSQAPKLLFHYYDKDFNNEADTPDNFQSRRPNTSFCFLDIRSPGLGDTAMYLCATSIPRREAFFGQGTRLTVV.

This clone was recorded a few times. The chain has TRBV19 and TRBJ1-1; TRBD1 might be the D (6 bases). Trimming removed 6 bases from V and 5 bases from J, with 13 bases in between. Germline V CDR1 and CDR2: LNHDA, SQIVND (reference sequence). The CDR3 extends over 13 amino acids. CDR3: CASRQGSLTEAFF. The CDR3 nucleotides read TGTGCCAGTAGACAGGGTTCATTGACTGAAGCTTTCTTT.

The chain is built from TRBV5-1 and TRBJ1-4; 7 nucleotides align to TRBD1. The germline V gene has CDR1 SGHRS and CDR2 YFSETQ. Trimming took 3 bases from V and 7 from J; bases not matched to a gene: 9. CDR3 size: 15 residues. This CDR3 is CASSWGDSQFEKLFF. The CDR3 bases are TGCGCCAGCAGCTGGGGGGACAGTCAATTTGAAAAACTGTTTTTT.

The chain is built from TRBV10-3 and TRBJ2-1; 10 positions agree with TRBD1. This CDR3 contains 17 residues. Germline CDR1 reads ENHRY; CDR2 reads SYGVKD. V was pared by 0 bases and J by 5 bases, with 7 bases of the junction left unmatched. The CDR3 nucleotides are TGTGCCATCAGTGAGTCCGCCCCGGGACAGGGGAACAATGAGCAGTTCTTC. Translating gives CAISESAPGQGNNEQFF.

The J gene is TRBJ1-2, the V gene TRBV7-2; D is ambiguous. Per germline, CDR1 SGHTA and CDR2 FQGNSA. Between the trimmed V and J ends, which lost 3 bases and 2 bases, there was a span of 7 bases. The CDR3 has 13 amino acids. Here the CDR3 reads CASSFNSNYGYTF. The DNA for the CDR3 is TGTGCCAGCAGCTTCAACAGCAACTATGGCTACACCTTC.